Presented here are 24 T cell receptor beta chains from one specimen sequenced in a study of control samples from healthy donors and cancer patients. Some clones are missing from TCRdb's copy, which holds only in-frame ones; the method was immunoSEQ multiplex PCR. The sample shows 70,000 to 100,000 clones, about 90% of them seen only once. Sequenced material: PBMCs. These receptors all stem from a woman aged 60-75 years with head and neck cancer.

V gene TRBV18 combines with J gene TRBJ1-5, with D possibly being TRBD1 (6 bases). The germline gives CDR1 KGHSH, CDR2 LQKENI. V gave up 5 bases and J gave up 5 bases, with 7 bases separating them. CDR3 size: 12 residues. The CDR3 reads CASSEGDQPQHF. The CDR3 region has the DNA TGTGCCAGCTCAGAGGGGGATCAGCCCCAGCATTTT.

This rearrangement joins TRBV7-9 to TRBJ2-5; D gene uncertain. Germline V lookup: CDR1 SEHNR, CDR2 FQNEAQ (reference sequence). V was cut by 1 base and J by 3 bases, with 6 bases left in between. The CDR3 extends over 13 amino acids. CDR3 sequence reads: CASSLVVEETQYF. In DNA form, the CDR3 reads TGTGCCAGCAGCTTAGTTGTCGAAGAGACCCAGTACTTC.

The J gene is TRBJ2-1, the V gene TRBV11-2, with 7 bases that match TRBD1. This CDR3 spans 14 amino acids. The V gene's germline CDR1 is SGHAT and CDR2 FQNNGV. V lost 3 bases, J lost 6 bases, and 5 bases stayed unmatched. CDR3 amino acids: CASSFSRGSNEQFF. The CDR3 nucleotides read TGTGCCAGCAGCTTCTCCAGGGGGAGCAATGAGCAGTTCTTC.

The rearrangement uses TRBV5-1 and TRBJ2-1; D possibly corresponds to TRBD2 (5 bases). The germline V gene has CDR1 SGHRS and CDR2 YFSETQ. The CDR3 loop spans 15 amino acids. The ends were cut back, 0 bases at V and 5 bases at J, with 12 bases in the middle. As DNA, the CDR3 is TGCGCCAGCAGCTTGGGTGGGAGTGCAGACAATGAGCAGTTCTTC. Amino acid sequence: CASSLGGSADNEQFF.

The table lists this clone with a few counts. V usage is TRBV6-5 and J usage is TRBJ2-4; D uncertain. The CDR3 has 14 residues. The V end lost 6 bases, the J end lost 1 base, and 10 bases lay between the germline ends. Germline CDR1 reads MNHEY; CDR2 reads SVGAGI. The CDR3 sequence is CASRRDFAKNIQYF. In DNA, the CDR3 is TGTGCCAGCAGAAGGGATTTCGCCAAAAACATTCAGTACTTC.

The chain recombines TRBV6-5 with TRBJ2-3; D is unresolved. In germline, CDR1 is MNHEY, CDR2 SVGAGI. The CDR3 runs 15 residues. V was trimmed by 2 bases and J by 5 bases, leaving 14 bases between them. The CDR3 sequence: CASSYEGQWEDTQYF. The CDR3 DNA reads as TGTGCCAGCAGTTACGAAGGCCAGTGGGAAGATACGCAGTATTTT.

V gene TRBV19 combines with J gene TRBJ2-5; D remains ambiguous. Trimming shortened V by 1 base and J by 5 bases, and 8 bases separated the two germline ends. The CDR3 totals 13 residues. From germline, CDR1 is LNHDA and CDR2 SQIVND (reference sequence). In nucleotides, the CDR3 is TGTGCCAGTAGTATAGTCGGGCGGGAGACCCAGTACTTC. As protein: CASSIVGRETQYF.

The chain recombines TRBV1 with TRBJ2-1; the table's D call TRBD2 went unverified against the DNA. TRBV1 represents a pseudogene. The CDR3 is made up of 18 amino acids. CDR3 loop: CTSSQDVGGTQRDNEQFF. The CDR3 nucleotides are TGCACCAGCAGCCAAGATGTTGGAGGGACCCAACGGGACAATGAGCAGTTCTTC.

The J gene is TRBJ1-3, the V gene TRBV25-1; D gene unclear. V was trimmed by 3 bases and J by 4 bases, leaving 4 bases between them. Germline CDR1 reads MGHDK; CDR2 reads SYGVNS. The length of the CDR3 is 12 residues. The CDR3 sequence is CASSEPGNTIYF. The CDR3 coding sequence is TGTGCCAGCAGTGAGCCCGGAAACACCATATATTTT.

This rearrangement joins TRBV19 to TRBJ2-5, with 12 bases matching TRBD2. Losses at the gene ends were 5 bases for V and 7 bases for J; bases not matched to a gene: 8. The CDR3 spans 15 residues. From germline, CDR1 is LNHDA and CDR2 SQIVND (reference sequence). As DNA, the CDR3 is TGTGCCAGTAGTGTTGGACTAGCGGGGATAGGGACCCAGTACTTC. It yields the protein CASSVGLAGIGTQYF.

This chain links TRBV5-1 with TRBJ2-7, with 7 positions matching TRBD1. Looked up from germline, CDR1 is SGHRS and CDR2 is YFSETQ. CDR3 length: 13 residues. V lost 6 bases and J lost 3; bases outside the gene matches: 6. The CDR3 sequence: CASTGTALYEQYF. CDR3 sequence (DNA): TGCGCCAGCACTGGGACAGCCCTCTACGAGCAGTACTTC.

This sequence joins TRBV3-1 (or the pseudogene TRBV3-2) and TRBJ2-1; tentatively, D is TRBD2 (5 bases). The CDR3 sequence is 16 residues long. Germline CDR1 reads LGHDT; CDR2 reads YNNKEL (reference sequence). The ends were cut back, 0 bases at V and 0 bases at J, with 9 bases in the middle. The CDR3 DNA follows: TGTGCCAGCAGCCAAGATGGTCGGGACTCCTACAATGAGCAGTTCTTC. Encoded protein: CASSQDGRDSYNEQFF.

The CDR3 loop is CASSDDRGFINYGYTF. As DNA, the CDR3 is TGTGCCAGTAGCGACGACCGGGGATTCATTAACTATGGCTACACCTTC. This sequence joins TRBV19 and TRBJ1-2; D is ambiguous. V was cut by 6 bases and J by 1 base, with 18 bases left in between. Germline V gene data show CDR1 as LNHDA and CDR2 as SQIVND (reference sequence). The CDR3 runs to 16 residues.

The rearrangement links TRBV11-2 to TRBJ2-1; D gene ambiguous. The CDR3 consists of 16 residues. Trimming removed 5 bases from V and 0 bases from J, with 14 bases in between. Germline V gene lookup returns CDR1 SGHAT and CDR2 FQNNGV. The CDR3, as DNA: TGTGCCAGCAGCCCCTGGTCGACTTACTCCTACAATGAGCAGTTCTTC. Translation: CASSPWSTYSYNEQFF.

The V gene is TRBV11-2, the J gene TRBJ1-6; TRBD1 matches 9 bases. The CDR3 covers 17 residues. Losses at the gene ends were 4 bases for V and 3 bases for J; bases not matched to a gene: 7. In germline, CDR1 is SGHAT, CDR2 FQNNGV. CDR3 nucleotide sequence: TGTGCCAGCAGCTCGGGACAGGGTCCCGGCTATAATTCACCCCTCCACTTT. Translation gives CASSSGQGPGYNSPLHF.

The chain couples TRBV10-3 to TRBJ2-3, with D possibly TRBD1 on 5 matching bases. The ends were cut back, 10 bases at V and 0 bases at J, with 11 bases in the middle. The CDR3 extends over 13 amino acids. Germline V CDR1 and CDR2: ENHRY, SYGVKD. CDR3 residues: CATEQDSTDTQYF. CDR3 sequence (DNA): TGTGCCACCGAACAGGACAGCACAGATACGCAGTATTTT.

V and J are TRBV6-1 and TRBJ1-3; D gene unclear. The CDR3 sequence is 13 residues long. The germline V and J ends were trimmed by 0 bases and 4 bases, with 4 bases remaining between them. Per the germline V gene, CDR1 is MNHNS and CDR2 is SASEGT. The CDR3 nucleotides read TGTGCCAGCAGTGAAGCGCAGGGAAACACCATATATTTT. Translated, it gives CASSEAQGNTIYF.

The J gene is TRBJ2-1, the V gene TRBV19; TRBD2 matches at 7 bases. This CDR3 contains 14 residues. CDR1 and CDR2 (germline): LNHDA, SQIVND (reference sequence). The ends lost 3 bases at V and 15 bases at J; junction bases unmatched: 14. CDR3 residues: CASSIEWMTSNLFF. CDR3 DNA sequence: TGTGCCAGTAGTATTGAGTGGATGACTAGCAATCTGTTCTTC.

J is TRBJ2-3 and V is TRBV9; 8 positions agree with TRBD2. The CDR3 consists of 15 residues. V was clipped by 0 bases and J by 4 bases; unmatched bases: 4. Germline CDR1 SGDLS, CDR2 YYNGEE. CDR3 DNA: TGTGCCAGCAGCGTAGTCTACGGGAGGGCAGATACGCAGTATTTT. Amino acid sequence: CASSVVYGRADTQYF. Combining the CDR3 with reference TRBV9 and TRBJ2-3 gives the whole variable domain DSGVTQTPKHLITATGQRVTLRCSPRSGDLSVYWYQQSLDQGLQFLIQYYNGEERAKGNILERFSAQQFPDLHSELNLSSLELGDSALYFCASSVVYGRADTQYFGPGTRLTVL.

The rearrangement uses TRBV20-1 and TRBJ2-3; 8 nucleotides align to TRBD2. Looked up from germline, CDR1 is DFQATT and CDR2 is SNEGSKA (reference sequence). The CDR3 covers 11 residues. In DNA form, the CDR3 reads TGCAGAGCCGCGGGGGGCGTGAGGCAGTATTTT. Its protein product is CRAAGGVRQYF.

In its sample, this clone was seen once. V usage is TRBV11-2 and J usage is TRBJ2-7, with 7 bases identical to TRBD1. This CDR3 is 20 amino acids long. The V and J ends lost 0 bases and 0 bases, in that order; junction bases with no gene match: 17. Germline V gene lookup returns CDR1 SGHAT and CDR2 FQNNGV. CDR3 in DNA: TGTGCCAGCAGCTTAGATAGTGTGGGACCGACAGGGATACTCTCCTACGAGCAGTACTTC. Its protein is CASSLDSVGPTGILSYEQYF.

The V gene is TRBV6-6, the J gene TRBJ2-5; unclear D gene. The germline CDR1 and CDR2 sequences are MNHNY and SVGAGI (reference sequence). The ends were cut back, 5 bases at V and 0 bases at J, with 7 bases in the middle. The CDR3 has 13 amino acids. CDR3 bases: TGTGCCAGCAGTCTACGGGACCAAGAGACCCAGTACTTC. Its translation: CASSLRDQETQYF.

This chain uses TRBV3-1 (or the pseudogene TRBV3-2) with TRBJ2-1, with D possibly being TRBD2 (6 bases). The V gene lost 3 bases and the J gene lost 7 bases, with 16 bases spanning the gap. Germline values: CDR1 LGHDT, CDR2 YNNKEL (reference sequence). This CDR3 is built from 15 residues. CDR3 protein: CASSQGGGIWNEQFF. The DNA of the CDR3 is TGTGCCAGCAGCCAGGGTGGCGGGATTTGGAATGAGCAGTTCTTC.

The CDR3 loop reads CASSHLGDNNEQFF. In DNA form, the CDR3 reads TGTGCCAGCAGCCACCTCGGAGACAACAATGAGCAGTTCTTC. This rearrangement joins TRBV14 to TRBJ2-1; D gene unclear. The CDR3 loop spans 14 amino acids. Trimming took 3 bases from V and 5 from J, leaving 11 bases between them. CDR1 is SGHDN and CDR2 is FVKESK in the germline V gene.